This entry lists 21 T cell receptor beta chains sequenced from one sample in a study of blood T cell repertoires in COVID-19. The data were produced by immunoSEQ multiplex PCR, yet TCRdb's version contains in-frame clones alone and is incomplete. Of 180,000 or so clones in the sample, roughly 79% are singletons; the top ten hold approximately 10%. The sequenced sample was peripheral blood. The source is a woman aged 40 to 50 with COVID-19, enrolled during active disease.

The chain is built from TRBV7-3 and TRBJ2-3, with 8 bases aligning to TRBD1. Germline V gene sequence: CDR1 SGHTA, CDR2 FQGTGA. This CDR3 has 15 amino acids. V lost 5 bases, J lost 3 bases, and 7 bases stayed unmatched. The chain's CDR3 is CASSSVGQGTDTQYF. The CDR3 DNA is TGTGCCAGCAGCAGCGTAGGACAGGGAACAGATACGCAGTATTTT.

This chain uses TRBV12-3 or TRBV12-4 with TRBJ1-5; TRBD1 might be the D (5 bases). Trimming shortened V by 5 bases and J by 9 bases, and 14 bases separated the two germline ends. The CDR3 has 13 residues. In DNA, the CDR3 is TGTGCCAGCAGTGCCGGGGCCGGGAGGCCCCAGCATTTT. Translating it yields CASSAGAGRPQHF.

This rearrangement joins TRBV7-2 to TRBJ2-1; 10 bases map to TRBD2. The ends lost 5 bases at V and 5 bases at J; junction bases unmatched: 6. The V gene's germline CDR1 is SGHTA and CDR2 FQGNSA. The CDR3 is 15 residues long. CDR3 coding DNA: TGTGCCAGCAGCCCAAGGACTAGCGGAAACAATGAGCAGTTCTTC. Translation: CASSPRTSGNNEQFF.

The V and J genes are TRBV5-1 and TRBJ2-2, with TRBD2 identical over 9 bases. The V segment lost 1 base and the J segment 6 bases; nucleotides outside the gene matches: 13. The CDR3 is 18 amino acids. The germline gives CDR1 SGHRS, CDR2 YFSETQ. The CDR3 nucleotides read TGCGCCAGCAGCTTGATTAGCGGGAGAGTCGGGTTGGCCGGGGAGCTGTTTTTT. Its protein product is CASSLISGRVGLAGELFF.

The chain employs TRBV5-8 and TRBJ1-6; TRBD1 matches at 9 bases. The junction had 6 bases not matched to a gene; V was cut back by 4 bases and J by 7 bases. In germline, CDR1 is SGHTS, CDR2 YDEGEE. This CDR3 is built from 15 residues. The CDR3 spells CASSTPGQGNSPLHF. For the CDR3, the DNA is TGTGCCAGCAGCACCCCGGGACAGGGAAATTCACCCCTCCACTTT.

V usage is TRBV5-1 and J usage is TRBJ2-1; 9 nucleotides line up with TRBD1. V gave up 3 bases and J gave up 5 bases; unmatched junction bases: 9. The germline CDR1 and CDR2 sequences are SGHRS and YFSETQ. The CDR3 covers 16 residues. The DNA of the CDR3 is TGCGCCAGCAGCTCGGTACTGGACAGGGGAGACAATGAGCAGTTCTTC. Protein sequence: CASSSVLDRGDNEQFF.

V and J are TRBV7-9 and TRBJ2-1; D is possibly TRBD2 (6 bases). Trimming removed 0 bases from V and 9 bases from J, with 15 bases in between. There are 15 residues in the CDR3. Germline CDR1 is SEHNR and CDR2 is FQNEAQ (reference sequence). Here the CDR3 DNA reads TGTGCCAGCAGCTTAGCCCGAAGACTAGTTTCTGAGCAGTTCTTC. Residues: CASSLARRLVSEQFF. The complete variable domain, with remaining parts taken from reference TRBV7-9 and TRBJ2-1, reads DTGVSQNPRHKITKRGQNVTFRCDPISEHNRLYWYRQTLGQGPEFLTYFQNEAQLEKSRLLSDRFSAERPKGSFSTLEIQRTEQGDSAMYLCASSLARRLVSEQFFGPGTRLTVL.

The chain joins TRBV29-1 to TRBJ1-4; D ambiguous. Germline CDR1 and CDR2: SQVTM and ANQGSEA. This CDR3 comprises 14 residues. V was cut by 4 bases and J by 0 bases, with 9 bases left in between. Here the CDR3 DNA reads TGCAGCGTTGCTCCGGGAACAACTAATGAAAAACTGTTTTTT. This sequence encodes CSVAPGTTNEKLFF.

V and J are TRBV30 and TRBJ1-2; D might be TRBD1 (6 bases). Germline V gene data show CDR1 as GTSNPN and CDR2 as SVGIG (reference sequence). This CDR3 has 12 residues. The V end lost 1 base, the J end lost 8 bases, and 11 bases lay between the germline ends. The CDR3 spells CAWSDRVFGYTF. The CDR3 nucleotides are TGTGCCTGGAGTGACAGGGTGTTCGGCTACACCTTC. The variable domain in full, completed from reference TRBV30 and TRBJ1-2, reads SQTIHQWPATLVQPVGSPLSLECTVEGTSNPNLYWYRQAAGRGLQLLFYSVGIGQISSEVPQNLSASRPQDRQFILSSKKLLLSDSGFYLCAWSDRVFGYTFGSGTRLTVV.

CDR3 coding DNA: TGTGCCAGCAGCTTGCCGACAGGGGGCACTGAAGCTTTCTTT. This encodes CASSLPTGGTEAFF. The chain recombines TRBV5-4 with TRBJ1-1, with 9 bases lining up with TRBD1. V dropped 1 base and J dropped 4; count of bases not matched to a gene: 2. The CDR3 spans 14 residues. Germline CDR1 and CDR2: SGHNT and YYREEE (reference sequence).

This chain joins TRBV19 and TRBJ2-7, with TRBD2 as a possible D gene (6 bases). The V end lost 4 bases, the J end lost 5 bases, and 18 bases lay between the germline ends. CDR3 length: 15 residues. Germline CDR1 is LNHDA and CDR2 is SQIVND (reference sequence). As DNA, the CDR3 is TGTGCCAGTAGTAGGGGTGGTAGCGGTTGGGACGAGCAGTACTTC. Protein sequence: CASSRGGSGWDEQYF.

The chain uses TRBV6-5 and TRBJ1-6, with TRBD1 matching over 7 bases. Germline assignment: CDR1 MNHEY and CDR2 SVGAGI. V lost 7 bases to trimming and J lost 7 bases; unmatched junction nucleotides: 4. CDR3 length: 13 residues. Written as DNA, the CDR3 is TGTGCCAGCACGGAGACAGGGAATTCACCCCTCCACTTT. The encoded protein is CASTETGNSPLHF.

V is TRBV28 and J is TRBJ2-3; tentatively, D is TRBD1 (5 bases). Germline CDR1 is MDHEN and CDR2 is SYDVKM. V gave up 8 bases and J gave up 0 bases, with 27 bases separating them. The CDR3 is 19 amino acids. This chain's CDR3 is CASSNLWGGSLKSTDTQYF. The CDR3 DNA follows: TGTGCCAGCTCTAATTTGTGGGGCGGATCTCTAAAAAGCACAGATACGCAGTATTTT.

The chain combines TRBV28 with TRBJ1-1, with 7 bases matching TRBD1. This CDR3 has 18 amino acids. CDR1 is MDHEN and CDR2 is SYDVKM in the germline V gene. Trimming removed 1 base from V and 6 bases from J; junction bases left unmatched: 17. The DNA of the CDR3 is TGTGCCAGCAGTTTATTGCCGGGGACAGTTGAAGCAGCCCCTGAAGCTTTCTTT. It codes for CASSLLPGTVEAAPEAFF.

This chain links TRBV5-4 with TRBJ2-2, with D perhaps TRBD2 (5 bases). The germline gives CDR1 SGHNT, CDR2 YYREEE (reference sequence). The ends were cut back, 4 bases at V and 3 bases at J, with 13 bases in the middle. This CDR3 region has 15 residues. CDR3 sequence reads: CASSRGPDDTGELFF. The CDR3 nucleotides are TGTGCCAGCAGCCGCGGGCCCGACGACACCGGGGAGCTGTTTTTT.

The chain combines TRBV18 with TRBJ1-1; D gene unclear. The CDR3 spans 13 residues. V dropped 1 base and J dropped 14 bases, with 17 bases sitting between them. Germline-derived CDR1 and CDR2 are KGHSH and LQKENI. The CDR3 DNA is TGTGCCAGCTCACCACAGGTCCGCGGGTTTGTGTTCTTT. It specifies CASSPQVRGFVFF.

Remarks on this clone: The junction and the germline gene differ at one end; a read error may be behind it. This chain links TRBV5-8 with TRBJ1-1, with a possible D match to TRBD1 (5 bases). CDR1 and CDR2 (germline): SGHTS, YDEGEE. This CDR3 is built from 16 residues. CDR3 in DNA: TGTGCCGGCAGCTTGGGGCAGGGCAACCTGAACACTGAAGCTTTCTTT. Translation: CAGSLGQGNLNTEAFF.

CDR3 loop: CASRPQGDPEAFF. DNA for the CDR3: TGCGCCAGCAGGCCTCAGGGGGACCCTGAAGCTTTCTTT. The chain links TRBV5-1 to TRBJ1-1; 7 bases align to TRBD1. The CDR3 has 13 amino acids. Germline lookup yields CDR1 SGHRS and CDR2 YFSETQ. The junction had 7 bases not matched to a gene; V was cut back by 5 bases and J by 6 bases.

The chain uses TRBV15 and TRBJ1-5; D might be TRBD1 (5 bases). Between the trimmed V and J ends, which lost 0 bases and 4 bases, there was a span of 13 bases. This CDR3 region has 16 residues. Germline CDR1 reads LNHNV; CDR2 reads YYDKDF (reference sequence). The chain's CDR3 is CATSREGVGVNQPQHF. The CDR3 region has the DNA TGTGCCACCAGCAGAGAGGGTGTAGGGGTAAATCAGCCCCAGCATTTT.

The CDR3 DNA reads TGTGCCAGCAGCCGAGATCTGACAGAATGGGCTGGAAACACCATATATTTT. Encoded protein: CASSRDLTEWAGNTIYF. This sequence joins TRBV5-5 and TRBJ1-3; D perhaps matches TRBD1 (5 bases). V lost 4 bases to trimming and J lost 2 bases, with 19 bases between them. Germline assignment: CDR1 SGHKS and CDR2 YYEKEE (reference sequence). The CDR3 has 17 amino acids.

The chain joins TRBV19 to TRBJ1-1, with 8 positions matching TRBD1. Unmatched junction bases numbered 7, after V lost 6 bases and J lost 4 bases. Germline CDR1 reads LNHDA; CDR2 reads SQIVND (reference sequence). CDR3 length: 14 amino acids. CDR3: CASRYSDRGTEAFF. CDR3 DNA: TGTGCCAGTAGATATTCCGACAGGGGCACTGAAGCTTTCTTT.